A selection of T cell receptor beta chains follows, all from one sample in a study of blood T cell repertoires in COVID-19. Assay: immunoSEQ multiplex PCR; the TCRdb copy retains only in-frame clones and omits some. The repertoire holds around 140,000 clones, with around 81% as singletons. Sequencing was carried out using peripheral blood. The source is a human donor in a cohort sampled during active COVID-19. Both conserved end residues are part of each CDR3. Fields, in order: J gene, V gene, CDR3 protein.

>TRBJ2-3|TRBV18
CASSKSWTGGTDTQYF
>TRBJ1-2|TRBV3-1/TRBV3-2
CASSQGISWSGYTF
>TRBJ2-7|TRBV19
CASSGGGDSTTYEQYF
>TRBJ1-4|TRBV29-1
CSARTGGVGFEKLFF
>TRBJ2-5|TRBV5-6
CASSPLGQDYQETQYF
>TRBJ2-1|TRBV27
CASTNRDYNEQFF
>TRBJ2-1|TRBV5-5
CASSDSKYNEQFF
>TRBJ2-4|TRBV5-3
CARSYGQGLAKNIQYF
>TRBJ2-5|TRBV28
CASSPWGTGETQYF
>TRBJ2-5|TRBV5-1
CASSAQVQETQYF
>TRBJ2-1|TRBV9
CASSVGKTGTSGRNEQFF
>TRBJ2-1|TRBV19
CASSATSGSYNEQFF
>TRBJ2-1|TRBV7-3
CASSLSQGPYNEQFF
>TRBJ1-6|TRBV15
CATSRTGTGNSPLHF
>TRBJ2-7|TRBV5-1
CASSDTSGSHEQYF
>TRBJ1-1|TRBV6-6
CASSREGAVEAFF
>TRBJ2-1|TRBV5-1
CASGRSEQYNEQFF
>TRBJ2-3|TRBV4-3
CASSPRDISTDTQYF
>TRBJ2-5|TRBV6-6
CASSYTEQETQYF
>TRBJ2-3|TRBV5-1
CASSQGLAGVLRSDTQYF
>TRBJ2-1|TRBV6-2/TRBV6-3
CASSPRDGSSYNEQFF
>TRBJ2-1|TRBV6-5
CASSPRTSGTNEQFF
>TRBJ2-5|TRBV3-1/TRBV3-2
CASRFDRVIETQYF
>TRBJ2-7|TRBV21-1
CASSPQKTSSYEQYF
>TRBJ2-7|TRBV6-6
CASSPSFLAGGSYEQYF
>TRBJ2-7|TRBV7-9
CASSPDINRGSSYEQYF
>TRBJ1-1|TRBV6-6
CASRLDRGRGAFF
>TRBJ1-1|TRBV11-1
CASSGQANTEAFF
>TRBJ1-4|TRBV5-1
CASRVTGREKLFF
>TRBJ1-4|TRBV28
CASSTGTENEKLFF
>TRBJ1-1|TRBV6-5
CASSLRFQGTEAFF
>TRBJ1-1|TRBV5-1
CASSEQGNTEAFF
>TRBJ2-7|TRBV5-1
CASSLALAGVNYEQYF
>TRBJ2-7|TRBV6-5
CASKKGLTYEQYF
>TRBJ2-7|TRBV11-1
CASSIQGYEQYF
>TRBJ2-2|TRBV28
CASSSAGTGGPGELFF
>TRBJ2-1|TRBV2
CASHNQGLAGFWQFF
>TRBJ1-5|TRBV19
CASSPVRDRGRREPQHF
>TRBJ1-5|TRBV6-6
CASGAASNQPQHF
>TRBJ1-3|TRBV18
CASSPMAGANPGNTIYF
>TRBJ2-6|TRBV14
CASSQTVGANVLTF
>TRBJ2-2|TRBV5-1
CASSLAGRAGTGELFF
>TRBJ1-5|TRBV10-3
CAISVGDRDPNQPQHF
>TRBJ1-1|TRBV7-9
CASSHAGAEAFF
>TRBJ2-1|TRBV5-1
CASSLDPSGTNSYNEQFF